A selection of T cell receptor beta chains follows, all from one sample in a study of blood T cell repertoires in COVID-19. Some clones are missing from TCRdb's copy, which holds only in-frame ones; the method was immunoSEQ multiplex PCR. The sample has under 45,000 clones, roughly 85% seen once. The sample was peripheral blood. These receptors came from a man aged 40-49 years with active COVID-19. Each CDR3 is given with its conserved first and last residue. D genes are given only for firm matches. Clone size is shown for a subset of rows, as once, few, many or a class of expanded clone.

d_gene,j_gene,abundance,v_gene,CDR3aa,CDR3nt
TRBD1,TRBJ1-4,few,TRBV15,CATSGGGTGYNEKLFF,TGTGCCACCAGCGGGGGGGGGACAGGCTACAATGAAAAACTGTTTTTT
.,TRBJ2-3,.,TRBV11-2,CASSLGPSTDTQYF,TGTGCCAGCAGCTTAGGGCCTAGCACAGATACGCAGTATTTT
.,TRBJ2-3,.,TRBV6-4,CASSRTGMADTQYF,TGTGCCAGCAGTAGGACTGGGATGGCAGATACGCAGTATTTT
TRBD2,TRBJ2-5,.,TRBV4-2,CASSKKAGVEETQYF,TGTGCCAGCAGCAAGAAGGCGGGAGTAGAAGAGACCCAGTACTTC
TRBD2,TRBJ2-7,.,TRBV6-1,CASSEGSSGRQYF,TGTGCCAGCAGTGAAGGGAGTAGCGGGAGGCAGTACTTC
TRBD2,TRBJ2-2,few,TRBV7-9,CASSFGAGGGAGELFF,TGTGCCAGCAGCTTCGGTGCGGGAGGTGGTGCCGGGGAGCTGTTTTTT
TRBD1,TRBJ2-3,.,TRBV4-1,CASSQGAGTGIADTQYF,TGCGCCAGCAGCCAGGGGGCCGGGACAGGTATCGCAGATACGCAGTATTTT
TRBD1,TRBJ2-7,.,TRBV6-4,CASSRGGLYEQYF,TGTGCCAGCAGTCGAGGGGGCCTCTACGAGCAGTACTTC
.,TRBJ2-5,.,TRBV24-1,CATSDPRTPLQETQYF,TGTGCCACCAGTGATCCAAGGACACCTCTCCAAGAGACCCAGTACTTC
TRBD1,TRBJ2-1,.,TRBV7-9,CASSLLGQGYNEQFF,TGTGCCAGCAGCTTATTGGGACAGGGTTACAATGAGCAGTTCTTC
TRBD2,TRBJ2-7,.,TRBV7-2,CASSSTSGSSYEQYF,TGTGCCAGCAGCTCCACTAGCGGGAGTTCCTACGAGCAGTACTTC
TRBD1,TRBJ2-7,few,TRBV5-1,CASSLDGQGENEQYF,TGCGCCAGCAGCTTGGATGGGCAGGGGGAAAACGAGCAGTACTTC
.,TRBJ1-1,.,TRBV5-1,CASSLFLLRGASTEAFF,TGCGCCAGCAGCCTTTTCCTCCTGCGGGGGGCAAGCACTGAAGCTTTCTTT
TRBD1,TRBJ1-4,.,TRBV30,CAWALDRGNEKLFF,TGTGCCTGGGCCCTTGACAGGGGTAATGAAAAACTGTTTTTT
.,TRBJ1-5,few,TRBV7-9,CASSLLENQPQHF,TGTGCCAGCAGCTTACTGGAGAATCAGCCCCAGCATTTT
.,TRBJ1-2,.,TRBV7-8,CASSLVAGPANYGYTF,TGTGCCAGCAGCTTAGTTGCAGGTCCAGCTAACTATGGCTACACCTTC
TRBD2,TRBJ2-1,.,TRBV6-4,CASSDSGLAGVGNEQFF,TGTGCCAGCAGTGACTCGGGGCTAGCGGGAGTGGGCAATGAGCAGTTCTTC
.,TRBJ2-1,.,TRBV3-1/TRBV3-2,CASSQGAGYNEQFF,TGTGCCAGCAGCCAAGGGGCGGGATACAATGAGCAGTTCTTC
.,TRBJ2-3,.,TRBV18,CASSRGARSSTDTQYF,TGTGCCAGCTCACGTGGGGCACGGTCTAGCACAGATACGCAGTATTTT
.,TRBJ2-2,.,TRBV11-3,CASSLRGNTGELFF,TGTGCCAGCAGCCTCCGGGGGAACACCGGGGAGCTGTTTTTT
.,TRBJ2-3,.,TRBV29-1,CSVARGASTDTQYF,TGCAGCGTTGCGCGGGGTGCTAGCACAGATACGCAGTATTTT
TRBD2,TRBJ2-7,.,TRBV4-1,CASSQSLGSGRPPYEQYF,TGCGCCAGCAGCCAATCCCTTGGAAGCGGGAGGCCACCTTACGAGCAGTACTTC
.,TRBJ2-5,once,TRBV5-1,CASSPSQREETQYF,TGCGCCAGCAGCCCATCGCAGAGGGAAGAGACCCAGTACTTC
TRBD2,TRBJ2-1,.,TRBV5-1,CASSLRTSGSHEQFF,TGCGCCAGCAGCCTTAGGACTAGCGGGAGCCATGAGCAGTTCTTC
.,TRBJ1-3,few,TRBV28,CASSLRWEAGNTIYF,TGTGCCAGCAGTTTAAGGTGGGAGGCTGGAAACACCATATATTTT
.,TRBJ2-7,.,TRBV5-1,CASSLSASYEQYF,TGCGCCAGCTCCCTTAGCGCCTCCTACGAGCAGTACTTC
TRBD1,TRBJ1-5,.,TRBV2,CASGTGPYQPQHF,TGTGCCTCCGGGACAGGACCTTATCAGCCCCAGCATTTT
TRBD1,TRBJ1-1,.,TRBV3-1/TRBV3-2,CASSPDREGEAFF,TGTGCCAGCAGCCCGGACAGGGAAGGTGAAGCTTTCTTT
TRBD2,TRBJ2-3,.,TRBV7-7,CASSTRTSGNTDTQYF,TGTGCTAGCAGCACTCGGACTAGCGGGAACACAGATACGCAGTATTTT
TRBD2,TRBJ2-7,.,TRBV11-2,CASRRIRTSGRYEQYF,TGTGCCAGCAGACGGATACGGACTAGCGGGAGATACGAGCAGTACTTC
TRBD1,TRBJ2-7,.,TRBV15,CATSRDPGQGREQYF,TGTGCCACCAGCAGAGATCCGGGACAGGGCAGAGAGCAGTACTTC
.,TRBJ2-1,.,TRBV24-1,CATSEVGGNEQFF,TGTGCCACCAGCGAAGTTGGGGGGAATGAGCAGTTCTTC
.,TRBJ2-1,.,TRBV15,CATSRDPGAHNEQFF,TGTGCCACCAGCAGAGATCCAGGGGCCCACAATGAGCAGTTCTTC
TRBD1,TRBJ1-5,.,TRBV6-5,CASTLGQGDNQPQHF,TGTGCCAGCACCCTCGGACAGGGCGACAATCAGCCCCAGCATTTT
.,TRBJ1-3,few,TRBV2,CASSVVRENTIYF,TGTGCCAGCAGTGTAGTCCGGGAAAACACCATATATTTT
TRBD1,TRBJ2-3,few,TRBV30,CAWSHGQGVDTQYF,TGTGCCTGGAGTCACGGACAGGGCGTAGATACGCAGTATTTT
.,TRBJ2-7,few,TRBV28,CASSFPTGTSGTYEQYF,TGTGCCAGCAGTTTCCCCACCGGGACATCCGGAACCTACGAGCAGTACTTC
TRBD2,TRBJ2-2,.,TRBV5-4,CASSRPGVAGEAGELFF,TGTGCCAGCAGCCGGCCCGGGGTAGCGGGAGAAGCCGGGGAGCTGTTTTTT
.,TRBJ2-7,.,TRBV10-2,CASSLGARAYEQYF,TGCGCCAGCAGCCTAGGGGCTAGAGCCTACGAGCAGTACTTC
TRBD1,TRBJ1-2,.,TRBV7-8,CASSLAGGTANYGYTF,TGTGCCAGCAGCTTAGCGGGCGGGACAGCTAACTATGGCTACACCTTC
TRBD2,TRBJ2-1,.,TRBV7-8,CASSPAGTTNNEQFF,TGTGCCAGCAGCCCCGCCGGGACTACGAACAATGAGCAGTTCTTC
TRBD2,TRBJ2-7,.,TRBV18,CASSPPGGSVSYEQYF,TGTGCCAGCTCACCACCGGGCGGGAGCGTCTCCTACGAGCAGTACTTC
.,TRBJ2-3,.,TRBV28,CASSPTATSTDTQYF,TGTGCCAGCAGCCCGACTGCTACTAGCACAGATACGCAGTATTTT
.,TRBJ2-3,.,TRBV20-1,CSASFSDPSTDTQYF,TGCAGTGCTAGTTTTAGCGATCCTAGCACAGATACGCAGTATTTT
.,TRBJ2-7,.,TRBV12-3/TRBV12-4,CASSPAGSYEQYF,TGTGCCAGCAGCCCTGCGGGGTCCTACGAGCAGTACTTC
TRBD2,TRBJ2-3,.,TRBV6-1,CASSEGRTSGTDTQYF,TGTGCCAGCAGTGAGGGGAGGACTAGCGGCACAGATACGCAGTATTTT
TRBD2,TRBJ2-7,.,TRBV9,CASSVASGSYEQYF,TGTGCCAGCAGCGTAGCTAGCGGGAGCTACGAGCAGTACTTC
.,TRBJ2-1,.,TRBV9,CASSPPSLNEQFF,TGTGCCAGCAGCCCTCCTTCCCTGAATGAGCAGTTCTTC
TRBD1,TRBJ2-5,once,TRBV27,CASSFRMSGQTKETQYF,TGTGCCAGCAGTTTTCGTATGTCGGGACAGACGAAAGAGACCCAGTACTTC
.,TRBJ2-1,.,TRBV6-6,CASSLLGAAEQFF,TGTGCCAGCAGCCTCCTGGGAGCAGCTGAGCAGTTCTTC
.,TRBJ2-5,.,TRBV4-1,CASSQDSPRPGVGETQYF,TGCGCCAGCAGCCAAGACTCCCCTCGCCCCGGGGTTGGGGAGACCCAGTACTTC
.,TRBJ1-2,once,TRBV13,CASSPGYGNYGYTF,TGTGCCAGCAGCCCCGGTTACGGTAACTATGGCTACACCTTC
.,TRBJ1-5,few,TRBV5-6,CASSSRKGDGNQPQHF,TGTGCCAGCAGCTCGCGAAAAGGGGATGGAAATCAGCCCCAGCATTTT
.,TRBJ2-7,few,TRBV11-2,CASSPSPSGESYEQYF,TGTGCCAGCAGCCCCTCCCCGAGCGGCGAAAGCTACGAGCAGTACTTC